These 30 T cell receptor beta chains originate from one sample sequenced in a study of OX40 agonist ivuxolimab in advanced cancers. Some clones are missing from TCRdb's copy, which holds only in-frame ones; the method was immunoSEQ multiplex PCR. The table lists about 58,000 clones, about 81% of them singletons, with 0.75% in the top ten. Sequencing used CD4+ or CD8+ T cells sorted from blood, obtained in a trial of the OX40 agonist ivuxolimab. These receptors came from an adult with an advanced solid tumor such as melanoma, head and neck, liver or kidney cancer.

This clone was picked up one time. The gene calls are TRBV12-2 and TRBJ1-2. TRBV12-2 is tagged as a pseudogene. The CDR3 has 14 residues. The CDR3 reads CASRLRGERSGYTF. The CDR3 DNA sequence: TGTGCAAGTCGCTTAAGGGGGGAGAGGAGCGGCTACACCTTC.

The rearrangement uses TRBV12-5 and TRBJ2-1; TRBD2 agrees at 11 bases. The CDR3 consists of 18 residues. Germline V gene lookup returns CDR1 LGHNT and CDR2 FRNRAP. The J segment lost 6 bases and the V segment lost 0 bases, leaving 10 bases of the junction unmatched. The CDR3 protein is CASGLVLPSGGRSNEQFF. In nucleotides, the CDR3 is TGTGCTAGTGGTTTGGTACTCCCTAGCGGGGGGCGGAGCAATGAGCAGTTCTTC.

The DNA of the CDR3 is TGCGCCAGCAGCTTGGATGTAGGAGGCTCTGGGGCCAACGTCCTGACTTTC. Its translation is CASSLDVGGSGANVLTF. This rearrangement joins TRBV5-1 to TRBJ2-6; D perhaps matches TRBD2 (5 bases). This CDR3 has 17 amino acids. Germline CDR1 and CDR2: SGHRS and YFSETQ. Trimming stripped 0 bases from V and 0 bases from J, with 10 bases between.

The V and J genes are TRBV5-1 and TRBJ1-1; no definite D call. The CDR3 covers 14 residues. Germline CDR1 is SGHRS and CDR2 is YFSETQ. Trimming cost V 0 bases and J 1 base, with 7 bases left between them. The CDR3 nucleotides are TGCGCCAGCAGCTTGGACCCGAGGAACACTGAAGCTTTCTTT. Its protein is CASSLDPRNTEAFF.

This chain links TRBV7-9 with TRBJ1-1; possible D gene TRBD1, 5 bases. V shed 0 bases and J shed 7 bases, with 12 bases lying between them. The CDR3 has 14 residues. In germline, CDR1 is SEHNR, CDR2 FQNEAQ (reference sequence). CDR3 in amino acids: CASSLANWGGEAFF. As DNA, the CDR3 is TGTGCCAGCAGCTTAGCTAATTGGGGGGGTGAAGCTTTCTTT.

The J gene is TRBJ2-7, the V gene TRBV9, with 8 positions matching TRBD1. CDR1 and CDR2 from the germline V gene are SGDLS and YYNGEE. The CDR3 contains 15 residues. The V and J ends lost 3 bases and 4 bases, in that order; junction bases with no gene match: 9. DNA for the CDR3: TGTGCCAGCAGCGCCGGACAGGGACCATTTTACGAGCAGTACTTC. Protein product: CASSAGQGPFYEQYF.

Comments on this clone: Within the sample, other DNA sequences also encode this same CDR3. The rearrangement uses TRBV9 and TRBJ1-6; 7 positions match TRBD1. In germline, CDR1 is SGDLS, CDR2 YYNGEE. The length of the CDR3 is 14 residues. V lost 5 bases, J lost 5 bases, and 4 bases stayed unmatched. CDR3 region: CASSGQADNSPLHF. In DNA, the CDR3 is TGTGCCAGCAGTGGACAGGCTGATAATTCACCCCTCCACTTT. The full variable domain, completed using reference TRBV9 and TRBJ1-6, is DSGVTQTPKHLITATGQRVTLRCSPRSGDLSVYWYQQSLDQGLQFLIQYYNGEERAKGNILERFSAQQFPDLHSELNLSSLELGDSALYFCASSGQADNSPLHFGNGTRLTVT.

As for this clone: No DNA is shown, since the ends of the CDR3 on it are uncertain; the CDR3 is the one TCRdb lists. The V gene is TRBV5-1, the J gene TRBJ2-7; the table names TRBD1, a call not compared with the DNA. The CDR3 spans 13 residues, counting both ends. The germline CDR1 and CDR2 sequences are SGHRS and YFSETQ. The CDR3 is CASSFGPGNEQYF.

V and J are TRBV5-6 and TRBJ2-5, with 8 positions matching TRBD2. The junction had 9 bases not matched to a gene; V was cut back by 6 bases and J by 2 bases. Germline CDR1 reads SGHDT; CDR2 reads YYEEEE. The CDR3 extends over 15 amino acids. CDR3 loop: CASTTGPSGQETQYF. The CDR3 DNA reads TGTGCCAGCACCACGGGGCCTAGCGGGCAAGAGACCCAGTACTTC.

This clone was recorded only once. This chain uses TRBV7-6 with TRBJ1-6; 9 bases match TRBD1. With 5 bases clipped from V and 12 bases from J, the junction kept 8 bases outside the gene matches. The CDR3 is 14 amino acids. Germline values: CDR1 SGHVS, CDR2 FNYEAQ. This chain's CDR3 is CASSPGQGMVPLHF. Written as DNA, the CDR3 is TGTGCCAGCAGCCCAGGACAGGGGATGGTACCCCTCCACTTT.

This rearrangement joins TRBV11-2 to TRBJ1-2; tentatively, D is TRBD1 (6 bases). V was trimmed by 5 bases and J by 6 bases, leaving 10 bases between them. The CDR3 has 12 residues. From germline, CDR1 is SGHAT and CDR2 FQNNGV. The CDR3: CASSREGDGYTF. The CDR3 DNA is TGTGCCAGCAGCAGAGAGGGGGATGGCTACACCTTC. Full variable domain (remainder filled in from reference TRBV11-2 and TRBJ1-2): EAGVAQSPRYKIIEKRQSVAFWCNPISGHATLYWYQQILGQGPKLLIQFQNNGVVDDSQLPKDRFSAERLKGVDSTLKIQPAKLEDSAVYLCASSREGDGYTFGSGTRLTVV.

This chain connects TRBV25-1 to TRBJ2-7, with TRBD1 matching 7 bases. The CDR3 totals 15 residues. Trimming took 7 bases from V and 2 from J; bases not matched to a gene: 11. CDR1 and CDR2 from the germline V gene are MGHDK and SYGVNS. The CDR3 is CASNGRQGPTYEQYF. The CDR3, as DNA: TGTGCCAGCAATGGGAGACAGGGACCAACCTACGAGCAGTACTTC.

V and J are TRBV5-4 and TRBJ2-3; 8 bases match TRBD2. The germline V gene encodes CDR1 SGHNT and CDR2 YYREEE (reference sequence). V shed 4 bases, J shed 0 bases, and the junction held 4 bases outside the gene matches. The CDR3 consists of 15 residues. The DNA of the CDR3 is TGTGCCAGCAGCGCGCCGGGGGGGAGCACAGATACGCAGTATTTT. Its translation: CASSAPGGSTDTQYF.

This clone was recorded only once. This chain connects TRBV11-2 to TRBJ2-3; TRBD2 matches at 9 bases. Trimming removed 5 bases from V and 2 bases from J; junction bases left unmatched: 8. CDR3 length equals 16 residues. The V gene's germline CDR1 is SGHAT and CDR2 FQNNGV. The DNA for the CDR3 is TGTGCCAGCAGCAGACTAAGCGGGGGGAACACAGATACGCAGTATTTT. It yields the protein CASSRLSGGNTDTQYF.

Only one count was recorded for this clone. CDR3 DNA: TGCGCCAGCAGAGTAGGGGCCCAATACGAGCAGTACTTC. It codes for CASRVGAQYEQYF. J is TRBJ2-7 and V is TRBV5-1, with D possibly being TRBD1 (5 bases). V dropped 5 bases and J dropped 4 bases, with 13 bases sitting between them. Germline V lookup: CDR1 SGHRS, CDR2 YFSETQ. This CDR3 is 13 amino acids long. The variable domain in full, completed from reference TRBV5-1 and TRBJ2-7, reads KAGVTQTPRYLIKTRGQQVTLSCSPISGHRSVSWYQQTPGQGLQFLFEYFSETQRNKGNFPGRFSGRQFSNSRSEMNVSTLELGDSALYLCASRVGAQYEQYFGPGTRLTVT.

The chain has TRBV9 and TRBJ1-3; 7 nucleotides line up with TRBD1. CDR1 is SGDLS, CDR2 YYNGEE, per germline. The CDR3 has 15 residues. The V and J ends lost 7 bases and 6 bases, in that order; junction bases with no gene match: 13. The chain's CDR3 is CASAPRGGVENTIYF. Here the CDR3 DNA reads TGTGCCAGCGCTCCCAGGGGGGGCGTCGAAAACACCATATATTTT.

This chain uses TRBV10-2 with TRBJ2-5; 8 bases line up with TRBD2. Unmatched junction bases numbered 6, after V lost 8 bases and J lost 1 base. The length of the CDR3 is 14 residues. Germline CDR1 is WSHSY and CDR2 is SAAADI. This CDR3 is CASRGGLSQETQYF. In nucleotides, the CDR3 is TGCGCCAGCCGGGGGGGGCTTTCCCAAGAGACCCAGTACTTC.

In this sample, this clone turned up a few times. This chain connects TRBV19 to TRBJ1-5; weak D call: TRBD1 (6 bases). CDR1 is LNHDA, CDR2 SQIVND, per germline (reference sequence). CDR3 length: 16 residues. Trimming pared 5 bases from V and 0 bases from J, leaving 14 bases between. CDR3: CASSGMTGNSNQPQHF. The CDR3 DNA reads TGTGCCAGTAGTGGGATGACAGGCAATAGCAATCAGCCCCAGCATTTT.

V and J are TRBV21-1 and TRBJ1-4. TRBV21-1 counts as a pseudogene. There are 14 residues in the CDR3. The CDR3 coding sequence is TGTGCCAGCAGCGAGGGGGAGGCTAATGAAAAACTGTTTTTT. Protein product: CASSEGEANEKLFF.

This chain connects TRBV5-1 to TRBJ2-1; TRBD1 matches 7 bases. The CDR3 has 16 residues. Germline V gene lookup returns CDR1 SGHRS and CDR2 YFSETQ. V lost 2 bases to trimming and J lost 1 base; unmatched junction nucleotides: 6. The CDR3 region is CASSFTGDTSYNEQFF. The CDR3 DNA sequence: TGCGCCAGCAGCTTTACAGGGGATACGTCCTACAATGAGCAGTTCTTC.

The rearrangement uses TRBV7-2 and TRBJ1-6, with D possibly being TRBD1 (6 bases). The V end lost 0 bases, the J end lost 8 bases, and 11 bases lay between the germline ends. Germline V gives CDR1 SGHTA, CDR2 FQGNSA. The CDR3 sequence is 15 residues long. In DNA, the CDR3 is TGTGCCAGCAGCTTAGCCGCGGGGGCGGATTCACCCCTCCACTTT. Encoded protein: CASSLAAGADSPLHF.

The rearrangement uses TRBV5-4 and TRBJ1-2; possible D gene TRBD1, 6 bases. CDR1 SGHNT and CDR2 YYREEE come from the germline V gene (reference sequence). The CDR3 is 15 residues long. Trimming left V 0 bases short and J 0 bases short, with 9 bases between. This CDR3 is CASSLGQVANYGYTF. The CDR3 DNA reads TGTGCCAGCAGCTTGGGACAGGTTGCTAACTATGGCTACACCTTC.

This clone has just one count. J is TRBJ2-5 and V is TRBV7-9; D might be TRBD2 (6 bases). Germline CDR1 SEHNR, CDR2 FQNEAQ (reference sequence). The CDR3 is 14 amino acids. The ends were cut back, 0 bases at V and 5 bases at J, with 10 bases in the middle. Here the CDR3 DNA reads TGTGCCAGCAGCTTAGCGGCTAGCGTGGAGACCCAGTACTTC. Amino acid sequence: CASSLAASVETQYF.

J is TRBJ1-1 and V is TRBV5-6; 8 nucleotides agree with TRBD1. This CDR3 is built from 13 residues. V lost 4 bases, J lost 10 bases, and 9 bases stayed unmatched. The germline CDR1 and CDR2 sequences are SGHDT and YYEEEE. CDR3 DNA: TGTGCCAGCAGCCTCAGACAGGGGATGGGAGCTTTCTTT. It is translated as CASSLRQGMGAFF.

The V gene is TRBV19, the J gene TRBJ1-1; 12 positions agree with TRBD1. J gave up 5 bases and V 5 bases, and 9 bases lay outside the gene matches. The CDR3 length is 16 residues. Per the germline V gene, CDR1 is LNHDA and CDR2 is SQIVND (reference sequence). In DNA, the CDR3 is TGTGCCAGTAGTTCGCCGGGACAGGGGGCTGTTACTGAAGCTTTCTTT. Its protein is CASSSPGQGAVTEAFF.

This chain uses TRBV6-5 with TRBJ2-2; D not certain. The CDR3 has 13 residues. The V gene lost 7 bases and the J gene lost 1 base, with 7 bases spanning the gap. Germline CDR1 is MNHEY and CDR2 is SVGAGI. DNA for the CDR3: TGTGCCAGCACACGGCTGAACACCGGGGAGCTGTTTTTT. Encoded protein: CASTRLNTGELFF.

Here the CDR3 reads CASSLRSGQNQETQYF. DNA for the CDR3: TGTGCCAGCAGCTTAAGGTCGGGACAGAACCAAGAGACCCAGTACTTC. The rearrangement joins TRBV7-3 to TRBJ2-5; 7 bases are shared with TRBD1. The CDR3 loop spans 16 amino acids. Germline CDR1 reads SGHTA; CDR2 reads FQGTGA. Unmatched junction bases numbered 5, after V lost 1 base and J lost 0 bases.

The chain joins TRBV19 to TRBJ1-4; 9 bases agree with TRBD1. CDR1 is LNHDA and CDR2 is SQIVND in the germline V gene (reference sequence). J gave up 8 bases and V 5 bases, and 3 bases lay outside the gene matches. This CDR3 comprises 13 residues. The CDR3 protein is CASSLTGGEKLFF. The CDR3 nucleotides read TGTGCCAGTAGTTTGACAGGGGGGGAAAAACTGTTTTTT.

This clone was seen just once. The chain combines TRBV15 with TRBJ1-4; D remains unclear. Germline V gene data show CDR1 as LNHNV and CDR2 as YYDKDF (reference sequence). V shed 0 bases and J shed 6 bases, with 11 bases lying between them. This CDR3 has 15 residues. This CDR3 reads CATSRDLGTDEKLFF. DNA for the CDR3: TGTGCCACCAGCAGAGATCTCGGAACAGATGAAAAACTGTTTTTT.

This chain links TRBV18 with TRBJ2-3, with 11 bases fitting TRBD2. V lost 2 bases to trimming and J lost 1 base; unmatched junction nucleotides: 2. Germline V gives CDR1 KGHSH, CDR2 LQKENI. CDR3 length equals 16 residues. As DNA, the CDR3 is TGTGCCAGCTCACCAACTAGCGGGGGAGGCACAGATACGCAGTATTTT. This encodes CASSPTSGGGTDTQYF.